These 3 T cell receptor beta chains originate from one sample sequenced in a study of shared clonotypes between healthy human individuals. Measured with immunoSEQ multiplex PCR; TCRdb has only the in-frame clones, and not every one. The table has over a million clones, 70% to 80% seen once; the top ten hold approximately 0.52%. Sequences were obtained from memory CD4+ T cells from PBMCs. Subset: CD45RA-negative fraction. These receptors were obtained from a man between 18 and 35 years old in good health. Some clones in this sample may be carry-over from other donors' samples.

The V gene is TRBV5-5, the J gene TRBJ2-3; D remains unclear. Germline V lookup: CDR1 SGHKS, CDR2 YYEKEE (reference sequence). CDR3 length: 17 amino acids. V was clipped by 0 bases and J by 0 bases, with 14 bases between them. The CDR3 here is CASSLGVAGSSTDTQYF. DNA for the CDR3: TGTGCCAGCAGCTTGGGGGTTGCCGGTTCTAGCACAGATACGCAGTATTTT.

This clone was seen a handful of times. The rearrangement uses TRBV28 and TRBJ2-1; D possibly uses TRBD1 or TRBD2 (6 bases each). CDR1 and CDR2 (germline): MDHEN, SYDVKM. Deletions cut 6 bases from V and 5 bases from J, with 20 bases between. The CDR3 loop spans 16 amino acids. CDR3 protein: CASSQWGARAHNEQFF. The CDR3 region has the DNA TGTGCCAGCAGCCAGTGGGGGGCCAGGGCCCACAATGAGCAGTTCTTC.

The CDR3: CASSSKGLDYEQYF. The CDR3, as DNA: TGTGCCAGCAGTTCGAAAGGACTAGATTACGAGCAGTACTTC. This chain joins TRBV27 and TRBJ2-7; TRBD2 agrees at 7 bases. CDR3 length: 14 residues. Germline V gives CDR1 MNHEY, CDR2 SMNVEV (reference sequence). With V trimmed by 4 bases and J by 4 bases, 7 bases remained unmatched.